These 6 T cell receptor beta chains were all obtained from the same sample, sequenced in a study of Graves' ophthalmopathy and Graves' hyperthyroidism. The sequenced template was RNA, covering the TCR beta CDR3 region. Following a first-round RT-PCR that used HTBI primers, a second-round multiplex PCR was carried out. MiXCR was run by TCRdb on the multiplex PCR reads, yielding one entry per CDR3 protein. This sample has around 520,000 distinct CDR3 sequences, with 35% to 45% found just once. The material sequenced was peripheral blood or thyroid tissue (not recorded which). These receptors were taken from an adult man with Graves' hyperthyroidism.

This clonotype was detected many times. The CDR3 DNA follows: TGTGCCAGCAGTGGGATCTACGAGCAGTACTTC. Protein: CASSGIYEQYF. The gene calls are TRBV5-8 and TRBJ2-7, with D hard to call. This CDR3 has 11 residues. The germline gives CDR1 SGHTS, CDR2 YDEGEE. V dropped 5 bases and J dropped 3 bases, with 6 bases sitting between them.

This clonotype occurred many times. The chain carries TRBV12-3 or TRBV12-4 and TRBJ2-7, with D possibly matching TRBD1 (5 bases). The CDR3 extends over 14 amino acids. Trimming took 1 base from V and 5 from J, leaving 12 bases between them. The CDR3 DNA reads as TGTGCCAGCAGTTTAGTTCAGGGTTACCACGAGCAGTACTTC. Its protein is CASSLVQGYHEQYF.

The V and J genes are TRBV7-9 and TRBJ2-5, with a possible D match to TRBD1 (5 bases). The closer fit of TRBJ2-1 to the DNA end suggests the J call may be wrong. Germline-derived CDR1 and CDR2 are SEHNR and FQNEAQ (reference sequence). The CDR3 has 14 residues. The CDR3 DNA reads TGTGCCAGCAGTTCAAGTCCCAGGGACAATGAGCAGTTCTTC. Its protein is CASSSSPRDNEQFF.

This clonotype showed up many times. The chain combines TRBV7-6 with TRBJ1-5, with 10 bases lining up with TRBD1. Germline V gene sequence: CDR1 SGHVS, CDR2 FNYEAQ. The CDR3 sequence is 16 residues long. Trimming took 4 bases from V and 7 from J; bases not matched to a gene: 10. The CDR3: CASSSTDRGQGQPQHF. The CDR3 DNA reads TGTGCCAGCAGCTCCACCGACAGGGGGCAAGGACAGCCCCAGCATTTT.

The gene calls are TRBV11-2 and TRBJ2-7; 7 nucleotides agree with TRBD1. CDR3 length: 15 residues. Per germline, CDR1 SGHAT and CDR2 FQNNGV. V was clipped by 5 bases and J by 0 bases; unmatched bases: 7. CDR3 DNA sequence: TGTGCCAGCAGCCCCTCCAGGGGGAGCTCCTACGAGCAGTACTTC. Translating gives CASSPSRGSSYEQYF.

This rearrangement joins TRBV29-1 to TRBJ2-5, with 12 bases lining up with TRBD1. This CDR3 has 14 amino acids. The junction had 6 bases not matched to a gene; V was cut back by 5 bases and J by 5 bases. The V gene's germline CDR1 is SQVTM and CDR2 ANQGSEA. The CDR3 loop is CSVIGTGGAETQYF. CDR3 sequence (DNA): TGCAGCGTTATCGGGACAGGGGGCGCGGAGACCCAGTACTTC.